Presented here are 26 T cell receptor beta chains from one specimen sequenced in a study of T cell responses to AZD1222 COVID-19 vaccine. Assay: immunoSEQ multiplex PCR; the TCRdb copy retains only in-frame clones and omits some. The repertoire holds some 120,000 clones, with 92% as singletons. The material sequenced was peripheral blood, taken on day 0 of AZD1222 vaccination. These receptors originate from an adult in good health.

The chain uses TRBV5-5 and TRBJ2-1; D possibly corresponds to TRBD2 (6 bases). Germline assignment: CDR1 SGHKS and CDR2 YYEKEE (reference sequence). There are 15 residues in the CDR3. With 0 bases removed from V and 6 bases from J, the gap between germline ends came to 13 bases. DNA of the CDR3: TGTGCCAGCAGCTTGGGGCGGAGGGCCTCCAATGAGCAGTTCTTC. This translates into CASSLGRRASNEQFF.

This clone was seen a handful of times. The V and J genes are TRBV15 and TRBJ2-2; TRBD2 might be the D (6 bases). Germline CDR1 and CDR2: LNHNV and YYDKDF (reference sequence). Trimming shortened V by 3 bases and J by 7 bases, and 18 bases separated the two germline ends. The CDR3 contains 16 residues. The DNA for the CDR3 is TGTGCCACCAGCAGCGACGGGACTTTGCAATACGGGGAGCTGTTTTTT. It is translated as CATSSDGTLQYGELFF.

The genes are TRBV6-5 and TRBJ1-5; D ambiguous. This CDR3 is 13 amino acids long. Trimming removed 7 bases at V and 4 bases at J, with 11 bases between. In germline, CDR1 is MNHEY, CDR2 SVGAGI. CDR3: CASTLDGNQPQHF. The DNA of the CDR3 is TGTGCCAGCACCTTGGACGGGAATCAGCCCCAGCATTTT.

The chain recombines TRBV5-1 with TRBJ2-7, with 7 bases fitting TRBD1. This CDR3 contains 13 residues. J lost 6 bases, V lost 0 bases, and 3 bases had no gene match. Germline CDR1 and CDR2: SGHRS and YFSETQ. The chain's CDR3 is CASSLGKGAEQYF. CDR3 nucleotide sequence: TGCGCCAGCAGCTTGGGGAAGGGGGCCGAGCAGTACTTC.

The V and J genes are TRBV10-1 and TRBJ1-2; 10 nucleotides line up with TRBD1. The V gene's germline CDR1 is WNHNN and CDR2 SYGVQD (reference sequence). V trimming: 6 bases; J trimming: 1 base; junction bases outside the gene matches: 14. The CDR3 length is 18 residues. Here the CDR3 reads CASSPKDRGNGGNYGYTF. Written as DNA, the CDR3 is TGCGCCAGCAGCCCCAAGGACAGGGGGAATGGGGGTAACTATGGCTACACCTTC.

The chain is built from TRBV5-1 and TRBJ2-1; 11 bases agree with TRBD2. The germline V gene encodes CDR1 SGHRS and CDR2 YFSETQ. Trimming cost V 0 bases and J 6 bases; bases outside gene matches: 5. The CDR3 contains 16 residues. CDR3 sequence: CASSLVGLAAGNEQFF. CDR3 in DNA: TGCGCCAGCAGCTTGGTGGGACTAGCGGCAGGCAATGAGCAGTTCTTC.

This chain links TRBV27 with TRBJ1-6, with a weak D call TRBD1 (5 bases). The V and J ends lost 6 bases and 3 bases respectively, with 12 bases between them. The germline CDR1 and CDR2 sequences are MNHEY and SMNVEV (reference sequence). This CDR3 has 15 residues. The CDR3 DNA reads as TGTGCCAGCAGCCTAGGGGTTAACTATAATTCACCCCTCCACTTT. Residues: CASSLGVNYNSPLHF.

The chain joins TRBV6-5 to TRBJ1-1; the D gene is possibly TRBD1 (5 bases). Germline V gives CDR1 MNHEY, CDR2 SVGAGI. The V end was cut by 6 bases, the J end by 0 bases, with 14 bases between. This CDR3 comprises 15 residues. The CDR3 coding sequence is TGTGCCAGCAGCCCCGTTTCAGGGATGAACACTGAAGCTTTCTTT. The encoded protein is CASSPVSGMNTEAFF.

The genes are TRBV18 and TRBJ1-3; 7 positions match TRBD1. Trimming removed 0 bases from V and 0 bases from J; junction bases left unmatched: 5. Germline-derived CDR1 and CDR2 are KGHSH and LQKENI. The CDR3 covers 17 residues. The CDR3 DNA follows: TGTGCCAGCTCACCACCCAGGGGGGACAACTCTGGAAACACCATATATTTT. It encodes CASSPPRGDNSGNTIYF. Based on the CDR3 plus reference TRBV18 and TRBJ1-3, the full variable domain is NAGVMQNPRHLVRRRGQEARLRCSPMKGHSHVYWYRQLPEEGLKFMVYLQKENIIDESGMPKERFSAEFPKEGPSILRIQQVVRGDSAAYFCASSPPRGDNSGNTIYFGEGSWLTVV.

The rearrangement links TRBV27 to TRBJ2-7; no clear D gene. The V gene's germline CDR1 is MNHEY and CDR2 SMNVEV (reference sequence). Between the trimmed V and J ends, which lost 5 bases and 2 bases, there was a span of 13 bases. CDR3 length: 14 amino acids. DNA of the CDR3: TGTGCCAGCAGTAGGGTAGCCTCGACCTACGAGCAGTACTTC. It encodes CASSRVASTYEQYF.

The genes are TRBV27 and TRBJ2-1, with a tentative D call TRBD2 (5 bases). The V end was cut by 5 bases, the J end by 9 bases, with 14 bases between. The CDR3 is 13 amino acids. Germline values: CDR1 MNHEY, CDR2 SMNVEV (reference sequence). The CDR3 is CASSQLVFGEQFF. CDR3 in DNA: TGTGCCAGCAGTCAACTAGTTTTTGGTGAGCAGTTCTTC.

This clone appeared a few times. This rearrangement joins TRBV5-5 to TRBJ2-3; TRBD1 might be the D (8 bases). Trimming took 3 bases from V and 6 from J, leaving 20 bases between them. Germline CDR1 SGHKS, CDR2 YYEKEE (reference sequence). This CDR3 spans 16 amino acids. Here the CDR3 DNA reads TGTGCCAGCAGCTCGGGAGGACAGGGACCAGTGGATACGCAGTATTTT. This sequence encodes CASSSGGQGPVDTQYF.

This chain uses TRBV2 with TRBJ2-2, with 8 nucleotides matching TRBD1. The CDR3 totals 15 residues. The V segment lost 4 bases and the J segment 6 bases; nucleotides outside the gene matches: 7. Germline assignment: CDR1 SNHLY and CDR2 FYNNEI. CDR3 residues: CASSGPGGASGELFF. The CDR3 nucleotides are TGTGCCAGCAGTGGTCCAGGGGGCGCGTCCGGGGAGCTGTTTTTT.

The rearrangement uses TRBV19 and TRBJ1-2; D uncertain. V dropped 5 bases and J dropped 6 bases, with 7 bases sitting between them. There are 11 residues in the CDR3. Germline-derived CDR1 and CDR2 are LNHDA and SQIVND (reference sequence). In DNA, the CDR3 is TGTGCCAGTAGTCAGGCCCATGGCTACACCTTC. It is translated as CASSQAHGYTF.

The V call is TRBV28, the J call TRBJ1-3; 9 nucleotides line up with TRBD1. Per the germline V gene, CDR1 is MDHEN and CDR2 is SYDVKM. Germline trimming cut 5 bases from V and 0 bases from J; bases unmatched to any gene: 2. This CDR3 region has 15 residues. CDR3 in amino acids: CASSRDRVSGNTIYF. In nucleotides, the CDR3 is TGTGCCAGCAGTCGGGACAGGGTCTCTGGAAACACCATATATTTT.

V gene TRBV5-5 combines with J gene TRBJ2-5; unclear D gene. The germline V gene has CDR1 SGHKS and CDR2 YYEKEE (reference sequence). This CDR3 is 15 amino acids long. The V and J ends lost 2 bases and 5 bases respectively, with 16 bases between them. CDR3 in amino acids: CASSLLSRLAETQYF. CDR3 DNA sequence: TGTGCCAGCAGCTTATTGTCCCGTCTCGCGGAGACCCAGTACTTC.

The chain links TRBV3-1 (or the pseudogene TRBV3-2) to TRBJ2-7, with 9 bases matching TRBD2. V was pared by 4 bases and J by 7 bases, with 11 bases of the junction left unmatched. The CDR3 runs to 15 residues. Germline CDR1 LGHDT, CDR2 YNNKEL (reference sequence). CDR3 sequence (DNA): TGTGCCAGCAGCCCGCAACTAGCGGGTCCTCGGGAGCAGTACTTC. Its translation: CASSPQLAGPREQYF.

Regarding this clone: Distinct nucleotide sequences in the sample also encode this CDR3. The chain recombines TRBV14 with TRBJ1-1; D gene unclear. CDR3 size: 14 residues. Trimming took off 0 bases at V and 3 bases at J, with 8 bases between the two ends. CDR1 SGHDN and CDR2 FVKESK come from the germline V gene. The CDR3 coding sequence is TGTGCCAGCAGCCAAGATTTGGGTTACACTGAAGCTTTCTTT. It yields the protein CASSQDLGYTEAFF.

The rearrangement links TRBV13 to TRBJ2-7, with D hard to call. The germline V gene has CDR1 PRHDT and CDR2 FYEKMQ (reference sequence). The CDR3 loop spans 13 amino acids. The V end lost 1 base, the J end lost 6 bases, and 10 bases lay between the germline ends. CDR3 in DNA: TGTGCCAGCAGCTTAGAGGCGCCCGGCGAGCAGTACTTC. This encodes CASSLEAPGEQYF.

V usage is TRBV9 and J usage is TRBJ1-2; D remains unclear. This CDR3 is built from 13 residues. Germline V lookup: CDR1 SGDLS, CDR2 YYNGEE. Trimming pared 0 bases from V and 3 bases from J, leaving 6 bases between. Here the CDR3 reads CASSVASHYGYTF. CDR3 bases: TGTGCCAGCAGCGTAGCCTCCCACTATGGCTACACCTTC.

The chain joins TRBV5-1 to TRBJ2-1; 8 bases map to TRBD2. Germline CDR1 reads SGHRS; CDR2 reads YFSETQ. Trimming took 1 base from V and 12 from J; bases not matched to a gene: 9. This CDR3 has 14 residues. As DNA, the CDR3 is TGCGCCAGCAGCTTGTTCCCTGAGCGGGAGAGGCAGTTCTTC. Protein product: CASSLFPERERQFF.

J is TRBJ1-5 and V is TRBV19, with TRBD1 identical over 8 bases. Trimming took 6 bases from V and 5 from J; bases not matched to a gene: 6. The V gene's germline CDR1 is LNHDA and CDR2 SQIVND (reference sequence). CDR3 size: 14 residues. Here the CDR3 DNA reads TGTGCCAGTAGCGACAGGGGCCCAGATCAGCCCCAGCATTTT. This encodes CASSDRGPDQPQHF.

This chain links TRBV5-1 with TRBJ1-5; D gene unclear. V lost 3 bases and J lost 4, with 14 bases in between. The CDR3 is 15 residues long. The germline CDR1 and CDR2 sequences are SGHRS and YFSETQ. In nucleotides, the CDR3 is TGCGCCAGCAGCTGGACCGCGGGGTCGAATCAGCCCCAGCATTTT. This codes for CASSWTAGSNQPQHF.

V usage is TRBV3-1 (or the pseudogene TRBV3-2) and J usage is TRBJ2-1; D not certain. CDR1 and CDR2 from the germline V gene are LGHDT and YNNKEL (reference sequence). Trimming removed 3 bases from V and 3 bases from J, with 3 bases in between. The CDR3 loop spans 12 amino acids. The CDR3 nucleotides are TGTGCCAGCAGCCACCTCTACAATGAGCAGTTCTTC. Encoded protein: CASSHLYNEQFF.

V and J are TRBV7-8 and TRBJ1-2, with 8 bases lining up with TRBD1. This CDR3 has 15 residues. Germline lookup yields CDR1 SGHVS and CDR2 FQNEAQ. The V and J ends lost 5 bases and 4 bases, in that order; junction bases with no gene match: 9. In DNA, the CDR3 is TGTGCCAGCAGCCGAGACCAGGGGGCGGGCTATGGCTACACCTTC. Protein product: CASSRDQGAGYGYTF.

The chain combines TRBV5-1 with TRBJ2-7, with 11 bases identical to TRBD1. V shed 4 bases, J shed 3 bases, and the junction held 6 bases outside the gene matches. CDR1 and CDR2 (germline): SGHRS, YFSETQ. This CDR3 spans 15 amino acids. The CDR3 protein is CASSRQGTGGYEQYF. DNA for the CDR3: TGCGCCAGCAGCCGTCAAGGGACAGGGGGCTACGAGCAGTACTTC.